This TCR beta chain stems from a study of tumor-infiltrating lymphocytes in oesophageal squamous cell carcinoma. This CDR3 has 17 residues. Germline V gene sequence: CDR1 SGHVS, CDR2 FNYEAQ. A single record per CDR3 protein comes from TCRdb applying MiXCR to the PCR reads. Altogether some 10,000 distinct CDR3 sequences are present, under 60% being singletons, with the ten largest covering 15% to 20%. The chain uses TRBV7-6 and TRBJ2-4, with TRBD2 as a possible D gene (7 bases). The DNA end favors TRBJ2-1, so the J call may be wrong. This clonotype was obtained from a female donor with esophageal squamous cell carcinoma. Sequencing was performed on esophageal tumor tissue. The CDR3 DNA follows: TGTGCCAGCAGCTTAGAAACCGGGGGGCGTAGATACAATGAGCAGTTCTTC. Translation gives CASSLETGGRRYNEQFF.